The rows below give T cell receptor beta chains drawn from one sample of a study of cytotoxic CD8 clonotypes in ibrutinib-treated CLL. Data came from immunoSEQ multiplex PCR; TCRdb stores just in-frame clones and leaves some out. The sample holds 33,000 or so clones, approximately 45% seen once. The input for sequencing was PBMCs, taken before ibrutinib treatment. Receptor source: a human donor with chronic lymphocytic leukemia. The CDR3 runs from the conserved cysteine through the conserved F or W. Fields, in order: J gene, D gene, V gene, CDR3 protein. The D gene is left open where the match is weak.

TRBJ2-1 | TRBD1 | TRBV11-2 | CASSIGQGAYNEQFF
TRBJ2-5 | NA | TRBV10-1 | CASSRGDETQYF
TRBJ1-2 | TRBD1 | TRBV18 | CASSPEDRGGYTF
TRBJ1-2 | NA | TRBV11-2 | CASSHYGVTTNYGYTF
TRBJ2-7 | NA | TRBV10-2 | CASSEGGESGSYEQYF
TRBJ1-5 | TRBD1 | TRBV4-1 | CASSQDYGTGGDQPQHF
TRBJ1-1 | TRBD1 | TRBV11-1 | CASSWGQGSLSGAFF
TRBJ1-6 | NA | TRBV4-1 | CASSQEQGASSPLHF
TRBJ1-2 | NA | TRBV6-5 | CASSYARGFGYTF
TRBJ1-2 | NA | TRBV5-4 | CASKGGRSDYGYTF
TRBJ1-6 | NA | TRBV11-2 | CASSPAGPLSNSPLHF
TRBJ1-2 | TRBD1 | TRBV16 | CASSPSLDRIRGYTF
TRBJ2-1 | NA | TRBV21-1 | CASSKVGRGDFRTYNEQFF
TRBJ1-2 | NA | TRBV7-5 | CARSKRGTLGYGYTF
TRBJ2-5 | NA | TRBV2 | CASSELAQETQYF
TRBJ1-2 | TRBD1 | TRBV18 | CASSPPEILAGGAYGYTF
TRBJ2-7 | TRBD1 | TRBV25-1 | CASSAIPGGEQYF
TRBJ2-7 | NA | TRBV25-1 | CASSWLGQGHEQYF
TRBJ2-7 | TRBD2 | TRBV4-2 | CASSQILTGLGYEQYF
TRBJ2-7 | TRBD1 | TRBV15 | CATSRDRGTESSYEQYF
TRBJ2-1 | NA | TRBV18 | CASSPPGFSSYNEQFF
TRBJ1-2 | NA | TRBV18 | CASSFGTSEGGYTF
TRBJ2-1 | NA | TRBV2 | CASSFTLGNEQFF
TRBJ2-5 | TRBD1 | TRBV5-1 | CASSLGGQGGQETQYF
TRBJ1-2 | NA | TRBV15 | CATSFLTGVNYGYTF
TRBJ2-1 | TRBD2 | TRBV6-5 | CASSYSGLAYNEQFF
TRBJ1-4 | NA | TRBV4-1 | CASSQGLHLAVGEKLFF
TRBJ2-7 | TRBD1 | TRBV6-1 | CASKGTGTYEQYF
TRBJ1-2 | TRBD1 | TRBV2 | CASTGTDLAYGYTF